This T cell receptor beta chain came from a study of T-cell reconstitution after alpha-beta-depleted transplantation in children. Trimming left V 0 bases short and J 6 bases short, with 9 bases between. The CDR3 has 14 amino acids. CDR1 is SGDLS and CDR2 is YYNGEE in the germline V gene. This clonotype came up a few times. For TCRbeta, the library was prepared with unique molecular identifiers. TCRdb re-analysed the PCR reads in MiXCR, keeping a single row per CDR3 protein. The sample consists of around 700,000 distinct CDR3 sequences, 13% of them appearing once. This receptor was taken from a girl aged 2-15 years with congenital amegakaryocytic thrombocytopenia, due to receive a stem cell transplant. Sequenced here: PBMCs, sampled before TCRalphabeta/CD19-depleted stem cell transplant. The chain has TRBV9 and TRBJ2-2; no firm D call. CDR3 bases: TGTGCCAGCAGCGTAGAGTTCCGGCCCGGGGAGCTGTTTTTT. It encodes CASSVEFRPGELFF.